This entry is about one T cell receptor beta chain. Its antigen is currently unknown. The TCRbeta library was prepared with unique molecular identifiers. In TCRdb, the PCR reads were re-called with MiXCR into one record per CDR3 protein. The sample lists over 3,000 distinct CDR3 sequences; approximately 9% were seen once. This sample is part of a study of T-cell reconstitution after alpha-beta-depleted transplantation in children. Study-wide results and caveats: Reportedly, only several hundred clones from non-depleted graft cells drove alpha-beta T-cell counts at about two months. Most T-cell counts and diversity one year after the transplant came from T cells that were newly produced. Where some patients showed high TCRbeta diversity at day 60, it came from recipient T cells and thymic progenitors that had survived.

Trimming shortened V by 5 bases and J by 4 bases, and 11 bases separated the two germline ends. The CDR3 totals 14 residues. CDR1 and CDR2 from the germline V gene are MDHEN and SYDVKM. This material consisted of PBMCs, mostly from graft donor cells, taken 180 days after TCRalphabeta/CD19-depleted stem cell transplant. The rearrangement joins TRBV28 to TRBJ2-2, with D possibly TRBD1 on 5 matching bases. The clonotype was recovered from a male patient aged 2-15 years who had a stem cell transplant for acute lymphoblastic leukemia, so the T cells may come from the graft donor. The CDR3 DNA is TGTGCCAGCAGTCTTTTTGGGGCCACCGGGGAGCTGTTTTTT. This sequence encodes CASSLFGATGELFF.